The 17 T cell receptor beta chains in this list originate from one sample, sequenced in a study of blood T cell repertoires in COVID-19 (dated by TCRdb to 2020 to 2021). Library method: the immunoSEQ multiplex PCR assay. TCRdb provides this immuneACCESS table in a form limited to in-frame rearrangements. Some clones are lacking; in checked studies, under half of them reflect an unresolved V gene, and why the rest are absent is not known. Within this sample are 100,000 or so clones, with under 90% of them counted one time only. The ten top clones hold more than 30% of the sample. Material: peripheral blood. Receptors originate from a man aged 80 or over with acute or convalescent COVID-19.

The rearrangement uses TRBV11-2 and TRBJ1-1, with D possibly matching TRBD1 (5 bases). CDR1 and CDR2 (germline): SGHAT, FQNNGV. The CDR3 spans 17 residues. Trimming pared 0 bases from V and 4 bases from J, leaving 18 bases between. The CDR3 DNA reads as TGTGCCAGCAGCTTAGATCCCAGACCACGGGGGGGCACTGAAGCTTTCTTT. Protein: CASSLDPRPRGGTEAFF.

This clone came up a few times. The rearrangement uses TRBV13 and TRBJ1-1, with 7 positions matching TRBD1. This CDR3 contains 16 residues. V lost 4 bases and J lost 1; bases outside the gene matches: 9. In germline, CDR1 is PRHDT, CDR2 FYEKMQ (reference sequence). The CDR3, as DNA: TGTGCCAGCAGCTCCCGACAGGGTGTCACGAACACTGAAGCTTTCTTT. Translated, it gives CASSSRQGVTNTEAFF. Variable domain in full (rest from reference TRBV13 and TRBJ1-1): AAGVIQSPRHLIKEKRETATLKCYPIPRHDTVYWYQQGPGQDPQFLISFYEKMQSDKGSIPDRFSAQQFSDYHSELNMSSLELGDSALYFCASSSRQGVTNTEAFFGQGTRLTVV.

V and J are TRBV12-3 or TRBV12-4 and TRBJ1-2; D not resolved. V was pared by 2 bases and J by 4 bases, with 8 bases between. The CDR3 loop spans 13 amino acids. The CDR3 coding sequence is TGTGCCAGCAGTTTATCAGGCGTCTATGGCTACACCTTC. Protein sequence: CASSLSGVYGYTF.

The chain uses TRBV18 and TRBJ2-2; TRBD2 agrees at 10 bases. After removal of 2 bases from V and 7 bases from J, the junction contained 10 bases not matched to a gene. CDR1 is KGHSH and CDR2 is LQKENI in the germline V gene. The CDR3 loop spans 17 amino acids. CDR3 protein: CASSPSASGSRSGELFF. The CDR3 DNA reads as TGTGCCAGCTCACCATCCGCTAGCGGGAGTCGAAGCGGGGAGCTGTTTTTT.

CDR3 amino acids: CASSTVDSYGYTF. For the CDR3, the DNA is TGTGCCAGTAGTACGGTGGACAGCTATGGCTACACCTTC. The chain is built from TRBV19 and TRBJ1-2; D perhaps matches TRBD1 (6 bases). The CDR3 covers 13 residues. Germline CDR1 LNHDA, CDR2 SQIVND (reference sequence). The V end lost 4 bases, the J end lost 4 bases, and 10 bases lay between the germline ends.

The chain recombines TRBV5-4 with TRBJ1-5; no definite D call. This CDR3 has 15 amino acids. V lost 3 bases to trimming and J lost 3 bases, with 13 bases between them. Germline V gives CDR1 SGHNT, CDR2 YYREEE (reference sequence). The CDR3 protein is CASSSHGNPNQPQHF. The CDR3 coding sequence is TGTGCCAGCAGCTCCCACGGGAACCCCAATCAGCCCCAGCATTTT.

This sequence joins TRBV28 and TRBJ2-3; D remains unclear. CDR3 length: 12 amino acids. The V gene's germline CDR1 is MDHEN and CDR2 SYDVKM. Trimming removed 2 bases from V and 7 bases from J, with 7 bases in between. CDR3 protein: CASSLKIYTQYF. Here the CDR3 DNA reads TGTGCCAGCAGTTTAAAAATATATACGCAGTATTTT.

This chain links TRBV7-2 with TRBJ1-5; 7 bases map to TRBD1. J was trimmed by 2 bases and V by 7 bases; bases with no gene match: 8. Germline assignment: CDR1 SGHTA and CDR2 FQGNSA. The CDR3 consists of 15 residues. CDR3 region: CASIASTGRNQPQHF. The CDR3 coding sequence is TGTGCCAGCATCGCCTCGACAGGGCGCAATCAGCCCCAGCATTTT.

The gene calls are TRBV7-3 and TRBJ2-1, with D hard to call. V was shortened by 1 base and J by 6 bases, with 10 bases between the two germline ends. The germline CDR1 and CDR2 sequences are SGHTA and FQGTGA. The CDR3 loop spans 14 amino acids. In DNA, the CDR3 is TGTGCCAGCAGCTTAAGTTCCCCATTCAATGAGCAGTTCTTC. This gives the protein CASSLSSPFNEQFF.

The chain couples TRBV2 to TRBJ2-5; D is possibly TRBD1 (5 bases). Germline V lookup: CDR1 SNHLY, CDR2 FYNNEI. V was shortened by 6 bases and J by 4 bases, with 12 bases between the two germline ends. The CDR3 contains 13 residues. CDR3 region: CASRWTIPETQYF. For the CDR3, the DNA is TGTGCCAGCAGATGGACAATCCCAGAGACCCAGTACTTC.

This chain joins TRBV7-2 and TRBJ2-6; 7 bases are shared with TRBD1. This CDR3 is built from 17 residues. V was clipped by 3 bases and J by 0 bases; unmatched bases: 5. Germline V gives CDR1 SGHTA, CDR2 FQGNSA. CDR3 region: CASSFTGDYSGANVLTF. DNA for the CDR3: TGTGCCAGCAGCTTTACAGGGGATTACTCTGGGGCCAACGTCCTGACTTTC.

The chain combines TRBV5-1 with TRBJ1-6; maybe TRBD1 (5 bases). Trimming pared 0 bases from V and 3 bases from J, leaving 7 bases between. In germline, CDR1 is SGHRS, CDR2 YFSETQ. This CDR3 is built from 15 residues. The CDR3 DNA follows: TGCGCCAGCAGCTTGGGGACACTCTATAATTCACCCCTCCACTTT. This translates into CASSLGTLYNSPLHF.

The chain recombines TRBV11-2 with TRBJ2-1, with 11 bases lining up with TRBD1. Germline CDR1 SGHAT, CDR2 FQNNGV. CDR3 length equals 16 residues. J lost 8 bases, V lost 1 base, and 7 bases had no gene match. The CDR3 sequence is CASSLVGQGAGDEQFF. The CDR3 nucleotides are TGTGCCAGCAGCTTAGTAGGACAGGGGGCTGGCGATGAGCAGTTCTTC.

V usage is TRBV7-3 and J usage is TRBJ2-1; maybe TRBD1 (6 bases). With 3 bases removed from V and 1 base from J, the gap between germline ends came to 10 bases. The CDR3 extends over 15 amino acids. Looked up from germline, CDR1 is SGHTA and CDR2 is FQGTGA. The CDR3 DNA sequence: TGTGCCAGCAGCTTGCAGGGGTTTTCCTACAATGAGCAGTTCTTC. It is translated as CASSLQGFSYNEQFF.

V usage is TRBV29-1 and J usage is TRBJ2-3; the D gene is possibly TRBD1 (5 bases). This CDR3 has 12 amino acids. Germline CDR1 reads SQVTM; CDR2 reads ANQGSEA. V dropped 6 bases and J dropped 6 bases, with 13 bases sitting between them. Here the CDR3 reads CSVLQGSDTQYF. In DNA form, the CDR3 reads TGCAGCGTGCTGCAGGGCTCCGATACGCAGTATTTT.

This clone appeared a few times. The chain couples TRBV3-1 (or the pseudogene TRBV3-2) to TRBJ2-1, with 13 bases that match TRBD2. Trimming cost V 3 bases and J 3 bases; bases outside gene matches: 8. Germline assignment: CDR1 LGHDT and CDR2 YNNKEL (reference sequence). This CDR3 comprises 18 residues. The CDR3 DNA sequence: TGTGCCAGCAGCCATACTAGCGGGAGGGTGGATCACTACAATGAGCAGTTCTTC. Translated, it gives CASSHTSGRVDHYNEQFF.

The chain links TRBV3-1 (or the pseudogene TRBV3-2) to TRBJ1-2, with D perhaps matching TRBD1 (6 bases). This CDR3 spans 14 amino acids. The germline CDR1 and CDR2 sequences are LGHDT and YNNKEL (reference sequence). V was shortened by 0 bases and J by 7 bases, with 12 bases between the two germline ends. In DNA, the CDR3 is TGTGCCAGCAGCCAAGATGGGAACAGGGTTGGCTACACCTTC. Translated: CASSQDGNRVGYTF.